The clone carrying this TCR beta chain was seen a handful of times. Its matching antigen is unknown. Stated treatment: oral pan-JAK inhibitor, 5-10 mg twice daily. The data derive from a study of CD8+ T cells in alopecia areata. Whole-study context: Among treated patients, oral tofacitinib was administered at 5 to 10 mg twice daily. Study-wide findings and caveats: Many of the expanded lesional clones endured in scalp and blood while on tofacitinib.

The CDR3 has 14 amino acids. V lost 0 bases to trimming and J lost 7 bases, with 12 bases between them. Germline loops: CDR1 SEHNR, CDR2 FQNEAQ (reference sequence). In each case, RNA was isolated and then reverse transcribed into cDNA as the sequencing template. Repertoires were generated with immunoSEQ multiplex PCR, while TCRdb's copy carries only in-frame clones and drops some. The sample contains under 250,000 clones, 66% of which appear only once. This clonotype originated in a human donor with alopecia areata. The V call is TRBV7-9, the J call TRBJ2-5; the D is unclear. The sample was CD4+ T cells sorted from blood, taken between weeks 43 and 45, from a patient treated with tofacitinib. In DNA, the CDR3 is TGTGCCAGCAGCTTAGCCGCTCCTGTGGGGACCCAGTACTTC. Translation gives CASSLAAPVGTQYF.